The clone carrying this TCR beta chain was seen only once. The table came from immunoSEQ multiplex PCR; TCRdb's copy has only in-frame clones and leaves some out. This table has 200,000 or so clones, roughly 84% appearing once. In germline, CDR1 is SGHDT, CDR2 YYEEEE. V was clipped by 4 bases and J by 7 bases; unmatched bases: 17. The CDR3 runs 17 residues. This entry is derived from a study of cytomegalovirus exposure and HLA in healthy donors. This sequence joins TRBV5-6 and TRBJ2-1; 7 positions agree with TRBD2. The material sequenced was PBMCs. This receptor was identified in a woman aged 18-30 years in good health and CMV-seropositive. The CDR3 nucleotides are TGTGCCAGCAGCCCGAGCTTGGAGGGGCGGGGGATTAATGAGCAGTTCTTC. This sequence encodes CASSPSLEGRGINEQFF.